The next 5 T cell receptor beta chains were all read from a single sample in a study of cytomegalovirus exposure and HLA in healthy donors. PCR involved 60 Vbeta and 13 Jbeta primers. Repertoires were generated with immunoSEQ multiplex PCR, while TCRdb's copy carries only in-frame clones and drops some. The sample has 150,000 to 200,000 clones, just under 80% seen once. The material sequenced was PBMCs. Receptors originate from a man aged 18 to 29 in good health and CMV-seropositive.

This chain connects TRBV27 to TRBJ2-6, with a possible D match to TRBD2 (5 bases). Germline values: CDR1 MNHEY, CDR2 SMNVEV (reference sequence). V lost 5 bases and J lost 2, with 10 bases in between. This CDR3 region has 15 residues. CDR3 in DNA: TGTGCCAGCAGTGGGCGGGTAACTGGGGCCAACGTCCTGACTTTC. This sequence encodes CASSGRVTGANVLTF.

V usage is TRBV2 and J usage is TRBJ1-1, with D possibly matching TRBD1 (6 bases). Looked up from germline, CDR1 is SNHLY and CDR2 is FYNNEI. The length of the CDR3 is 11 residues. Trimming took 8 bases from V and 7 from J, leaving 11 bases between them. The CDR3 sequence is CASHGTLEAFF. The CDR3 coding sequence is TGTGCCAGCCACGGGACACTTGAAGCTTTCTTT.

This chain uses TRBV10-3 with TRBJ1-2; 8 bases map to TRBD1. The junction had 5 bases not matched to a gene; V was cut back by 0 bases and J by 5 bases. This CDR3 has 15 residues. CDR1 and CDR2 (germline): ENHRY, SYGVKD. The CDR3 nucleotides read TGTGCCATCAGTGAGTCATCGGGACAGGAATATGGCTACACCTTC. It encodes CAISESSGQEYGYTF.

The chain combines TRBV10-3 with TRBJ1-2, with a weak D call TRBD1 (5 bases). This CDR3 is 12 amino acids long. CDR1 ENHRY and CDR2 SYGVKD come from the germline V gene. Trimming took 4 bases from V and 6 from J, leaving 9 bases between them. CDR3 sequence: CAISGSGDGYTF. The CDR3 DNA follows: TGTGCCATCAGTGGATCGGGGGATGGCTACACCTTC.

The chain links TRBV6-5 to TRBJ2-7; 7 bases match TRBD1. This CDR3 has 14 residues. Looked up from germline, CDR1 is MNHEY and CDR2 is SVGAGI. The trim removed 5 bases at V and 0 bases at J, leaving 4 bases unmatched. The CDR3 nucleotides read TGTGCCAGCAGTCCAGGGGGAACCTCCTACGAGCAGTACTTC. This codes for CASSPGGTSYEQYF.